A single T cell receptor (beta chain) is shown here with its context. Its antigen is currently unknown. These data originate in a study of T cells expressing NK-cell markers. About the research overall: HCMV serostatus: seven of eight sequenced donors positive, one negative.

Making the TCR beta cDNA relied on 5'RACE template switching with UMIs. TCRdb reprocessed the 5' RACE reads, with one entry per CDR3 protein and no DNA. This listing includes 500,000 or so distinct CDR3 sequences. Study-wide findings and caveats: Of the CD8+ T cells in five or six donors, about 1.0-7.0% belonged to dominant NKG2C+ clonotypes. Dominance of the CD3+CD56-NKG2C+ fraction by these clonotypes also held in several donors.

Specimen: blood T cells: a sorted CD56 or NKG2C T cell subset, CD4+ or CD8+ T cells, or bulk PBMC T cells (not recorded which). The clonotype was recovered from a young man in good health.

The CDR3 here is CSVPRGGDKNIQYF. J is TRBJ2-4 and V is TRBV29-1; the D gene TCRdb calls, TRBD1, cannot be checked with no DNA. Looked up from germline, CDR1 is SQVTM and CDR2 is ANQGSEA. The CDR3 totals 14 residues.